This T cell receptor (beta chain) was observed in a study of response to subunit inactivated influenza vaccine. Findings and limits, study-wide: It was suggested by the authors that few new T cells are recruited by each seasonal influenza vaccination.

In germline, CDR1 is LNHDA, CDR2 SQIVND (reference sequence). The CDR3 runs to 15 residues. Trimming removed 5 bases from V and 0 bases from J; junction bases left unmatched: 6. TCRdb passed the RT-PCR reads through MiXCR, listing each CDR3 protein once. Of 530,000 or so distinct CDR3 sequences in the sample, 10% to 15% were seen once. This clonotype has more than one count but fewer than ten. The antigen remains undetermined. This TCR came from a man aged 45-65 years who received an inactivated influenza vaccine. The chain recombines TRBV19 with TRBJ2-5; 7 bases line up with TRBD2. The source was PBMCs from blood, collected on the day of vaccination. In DNA, the CDR3 is TGTGCCAGTAGTGTGGGGAGGGCCTACCAAGAGACCCAGTACTTC. Encoded protein: CASSVGRAYQETQYF.